The sequence of this TCR beta chain was determined in a study of blood T cell repertoires in COVID-19. Study-wide context: Specimens from acute and convalescent COVID-19 originated in the United States, Italy and Spain. From T cells, B-cell-depleted T cells, or PBMCs came the material, which was cDNA or gDNA.

The germline V gene has CDR1 MNHEY and CDR2 SMNVEV (reference sequence). The J segment lost 5 bases and the V segment lost 5 bases, leaving 5 bases of the junction unmatched. There are 16 residues in the CDR3. Before being deemed recovered, Cohort 3 donors had two negative PCRs, clearance, or symptom resolution. In the source study's methods: Amplified reference gene primers provided the basis for estimating nucleated cell counts. The method was immunoSEQ multiplex PCR; TCRdb's version includes in-frame clones alone and lacks a portion of them. V and J calls plus clone size are reproduced from that table; the DNA served to infer D and trimming. The profile shows 200,000 to 250,000 clones, 82% of them singletons.

This sequence originates from an older woman who had recovered from COVID-19. The sample comprised PBMCs or T cells enriched from blood (not recorded which). The J gene is TRBJ2-1, the V gene TRBV27; 14 nucleotides match TRBD2. The CDR3 nucleotides are TGTGCCAGCAGTCCCCAGGGACTAGCGGGAGACAATGAGCAGTTCTTC. It specifies CASSPQGLAGDNEQFF.